A selection of T cell receptor beta chains follows, all from one sample in a study of identical twins. TCRdb passed the 5' RACE reads through MiXCR, listing each CDR3 protein once. The table shows approximately 500,000 distinct CDR3 sequences, with about 16% occurring only once. These data were also reused for a study on yellow fever vaccine responses in identical twins.

The sample comprised CD4+ T cells sorted from blood. The receptors here all came from a woman between 18 and 29 years old in good health. Each CDR3 is given with its conserved first and last residue. D genes are given only for firm matches. For some rows the clone size is stated as once, few or many, or as a class when expanded; others skip it.

>TRBV5-1|TRBJ1-2|TRBD1|few
CASSFGQGWNYGYTF
TGCGCCAGCAGCTTCGGACAGGGATGGAACTATGGCTACACCTTC
>TRBV7-6|TRBJ2-1|TRBD2|many
CASSLSSGSGNEQFF
TGTGCCAGCAGCTTAAGTAGCGGGAGCGGAAATGAGCAGTTCTTC
>TRBV20-1|TRBJ1-1|TRBD1|NA
CSARGTGGDTEAFF
TGCAGTGCTAGGGGGACAGGTGGAGATACTGAAGCTTTCTTT
>TRBV24-1|TRBJ2-5|NA|NA
CATSDWGGPAETQYF
TGTGCCACCAGTGACTGGGGGGGCCCCGCGGAGACCCAGTACTTC
>TRBV10-3|TRBJ2-5|TRBD2|few
CAISAGGTYETQYF
TGTGCCATCAGTGCGGGAGGGACCTATGAGACCCAGTACTTC
>TRBV19|TRBJ2-1|NA|few
CASSTPGRENEQFF
TGTGCCAGTAGTACCCCGGGACGGGAAAATGAGCAGTTCTTC
>TRBV6-1|TRBJ2-3|TRBD2|few
CASSFGLAGGTDTQYF
TGTGCCAGCAGCTTCGGACTAGCGGGGGGTACAGATACGCAGTATTTT
>TRBV20-1|TRBJ2-2|TRBD1|NA
CSARQGASTGELFF
TGCAGTGCCCGACAGGGGGCCTCCACCGGGGAGCTGTTTTTT
>TRBV27|TRBJ2-2|TRBD2|NA
CASKSPGLAGGTGELFF
TGTGCCAGCAAATCGCCCGGACTAGCGGGAGGAACCGGGGAGCTGTTTTTT
>TRBV5-5|TRBJ2-1|NA|few
CASSFVTPPSFEQFF
TGTGCCAGCAGCTTCGTGACTCCGCCGTCTTTTGAGCAGTTCTTC
>TRBV12-3/TRBV12-4|TRBJ2-1|NA|NA
CASSLTQGNEQFF
TGTGCCAGCAGTTTAACCCAAGGGAATGAGCAGTTCTTC
>TRBV20-1|TRBJ2-3|NA|many
CSAGTTGRVTDTQYF
TGCAGTGCTGGCACTACAGGGCGGGTCACAGATACGCAGTATTTT
>TRBV7-6|TRBJ2-3|NA|NA
CASSLDRAGSTDTQYF
TGTGCCAGCAGCTTAGACAGGGCGGGAAGCACAGATACGCAGTATTTT
>TRBV12-3/TRBV12-4|TRBJ2-5|TRBD2|few
CASSLGSGSRTQYF
TGTGCCAGCAGTTTAGGTAGCGGGAGCCGAACCCAGTACTTC
>TRBV5-1|TRBJ2-2|TRBD2|few
CASGLAGANTGELFF
TGCGCCAGCGGACTAGCGGGGGCTAACACCGGGGAGCTGTTTTTT
>TRBV2|TRBJ1-6|NA|few
CASSEEGLNSPLHF
TGTGCCAGCAGTGAAGAGGGCTTGAATTCACCCCTCCACTTT
>TRBV9|TRBJ2-3|NA|few
CASSVGVVLTDTQYF
TGTGCCAGCAGCGTGGGGGTAGTTCTGACAGATACGCAGTATTTT
>TRBV4-1|TRBJ1-6|NA|many
CASSQESGRGDGNSPLHF
TGCGCCAGCAGCCAAGAGTCGGGCAGGGGAGATGGTAATTCACCCCTCCACTTT